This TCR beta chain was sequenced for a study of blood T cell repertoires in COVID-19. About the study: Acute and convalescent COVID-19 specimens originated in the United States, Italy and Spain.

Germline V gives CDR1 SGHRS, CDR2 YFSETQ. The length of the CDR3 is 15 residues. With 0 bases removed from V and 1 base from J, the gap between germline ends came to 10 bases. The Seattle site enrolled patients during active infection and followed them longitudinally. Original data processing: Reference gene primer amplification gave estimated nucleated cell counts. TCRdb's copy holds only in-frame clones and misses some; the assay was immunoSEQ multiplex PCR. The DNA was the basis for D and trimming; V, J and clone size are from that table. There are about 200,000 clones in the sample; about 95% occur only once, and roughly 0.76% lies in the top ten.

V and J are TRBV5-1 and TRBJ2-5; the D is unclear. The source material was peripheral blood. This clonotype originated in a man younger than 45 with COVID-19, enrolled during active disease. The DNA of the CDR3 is TGCGCCAGCAGCTTGGCCCCCGGTGGCCAAGAGACCCAGTACTTC. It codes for CASSLAPGGQETQYF.